These T cell receptor beta chains were read from a single sample in a study of T cell repertoires in cytomegalovirus infection. Their target antigens are unknown. TCRdb reprocessed the reads with MiXCR, giving one entry per CDR3 protein. The table shows about 700,000 distinct CDR3 sequences, with 30% to 35% occurring only once. This sample comprised cultured PBMCs, obtained from culture after CMV antigen stimulation. These receptors all come from a human donor in good health (CMV status not recorded). Some clones in this sample may be carry-over from other donors' samples. Both conserved end residues are part of each CDR3. A D gene is named only where the DNA matches it firmly. Some rows mark clone size as missing; the rest say once, few, many or name a class of expanded clone.

D | J | V | size | DNA | CDR3
TRBD1 | TRBJ2-7 | TRBV6-2/TRBV6-3 | . | TGTGCCAGCACCCTGGACAGGGAAGGCGAGCAGTACTTC | CASTLDREGEQYF
. | TRBJ1-2 | TRBV4-2 | . | TGTGCCAGCAGCCAAGATGTCGAGGTTTACGGCTACACCTTC | CASSQDVEVYGYTF
. | TRBJ2-7 | TRBV6-5 | . | TGTGCCAGCACCGAAGGGGGGGGGGGGAGCTACGAGCAGTACTTC | CASTEGGGGSYEQYF
. | TRBJ2-6 | TRBV7-2 | many | TGTGCCAGCAGCCTAGCTCTGGGGGCCAACGTCCTGACTTTC | CASSLALGANVLTF
TRBD2 | TRBJ2-1 | TRBV11-2 | . | TGTGCCAGCAGCTTAGCCAGGACTAGCGGGAGGTTCAATGAGCAGTTCTTC | CASSLARTSGRFNEQFF
TRBD2 | TRBJ2-7 | TRBV20-1 | . | TGCAGTGCCCCAAAGAGCGGGAGGCCCCTTTACGAGCAGTACTTC | CSAPKSGRPLYEQYF
. | TRBJ2-7 | TRBV4-3 | . | TGCGCCAGCAGCCAAGTAGAGAGGGGCGGCGAGCAGTACTTC | CASSQVERGGEQYF
TRBD1 | TRBJ1-1 | TRBV6-2/TRBV6-3 | . | TGTGCCAGCAGTTACCAGGGGGGTGAAGCTTTCTTT | CASSYQGGEAFF
. | TRBJ1-6 | TRBV6-6 | . | TGTGCCAGCAGTTTCCCTGCGCGGGGAATGGATAATTCACCCCTCCACTTT | CASSFPARGMDNSPLHF
TRBD1 | TRBJ1-5 | TRBV7-2 | . | TGTGCCAGCAGCTTTAGCCGACAGGGGAGGGTGCCCCAGCATTTT | CASSFSRQGRVPQHF
. | TRBJ1-4 | TRBV2 | . | TGTGCCAGCCGACTCGCAGTTAATGAAAAACTGTTTTTT | CASRLAVNEKLFF
. | TRBJ1-2 | TRBV7-9 | . | TGTGCCAGCAGCAAGACAGCAGCTAACTATGGCTACACCTTC | CASSKTAANYGYTF
TRBD2 | TRBJ2-1 | TRBV2 | few | TGTGCCAGCAGTGAAAGGTTAGCGGGCAATGAGCAGTTCTTC | CASSERLAGNEQFF
. | TRBJ2-7 | TRBV7-8 | . | TGTGCCAGCAGCCAACATGACTACGAGCAGTACTTC | CASSQHDYEQYF
TRBD1 | TRBJ2-7 | TRBV7-2 | . | TGTGCCAGCAGCCTTTTCCGGGACAGAGTTAGCGAGCAGTACTTC | CASSLFRDRVSEQYF
. | TRBJ1-3 | TRBV12-3/TRBV12-4 | . | TGTGCCAGCAGTTTGCAGGGGCCCCGGAACACCATATATTTT | CASSLQGPRNTIYF
TRBD1 | TRBJ1-2 | TRBV6-8 | . | TGTGCCAGCAGCAGGGACAGGAGGGACTACACCTTC | CASSRDRRDYTF